The rows below give T cell receptor beta chains drawn from one sample of a study of technical replicates of blood from four donors. Clones were read by immunoSEQ multiplex PCR, and TCRdb kept only the in-frame ones, dropping some. The data show 55,000 to 80,000 clones, roughly 97% seen once. Source material: T cells isolated from PBMCs. The receptors stem from a human donor in good health. The conserved cysteine and the conserved F or W are not part of the CDR3 here. A clone size is listed for some rows: how often the clone was seen (once, few, many), or a class if it is expanded.

size: -
V: TRBV10-2
CDR3: ASRDRDRAMNTEAF

size: -
V: TRBV9
CDR3: ASSVATGIGEKLF

size: -
V: TRBV11-2
CDR3: ASSLHTSARDQPQH

size: -
V: TRBV11-3
CDR3: ASSFPGQWANEQY

size: once
V: TRBV15
CDR3: ATSRVSGRGETQY

size: once
V: TRBV29-1
CDR3: SVAARLYMDTQY

size: -
V: TRBV29-1
CDR3: SVRDSSGNTIY

size: -
V: TRBV5-4
CDR3: ASSSGGTDTQY

size: -
V: TRBV7-9
CDR3: ASSLVPGSDTQY

size: -
V: TRBV2
CDR3: ASSEELLKGQNTEAF

size: -
V: TRBV6-5
CDR3: ASSYEGGAWDEQY

size: -
V: TRBV6-6
CDR3: ASRVTVTANYGYT

size: once
V: TRBV6-1
CDR3: ATDWGTYQPQH

size: -
V: TRBV13
CDR3: ASIVSGANVLT

size: -
V: TRBV5-1
CDR3: ASSLLSRQVNTEAF

size: -
V: TRBV11-2
CDR3: ASSLPPRQGIYGYT

size: -
V: TRBV13
CDR3: ASSLVPGLAGGEQF

size: -
V: TRBV7-9
CDR3: ASSHYRGLANIQY

size: -
V: TRBV18
CDR3: ATRQLANYGYT

size: once
V: TRBV19
CDR3: ASADKPGRTDYSTDTQY

size: -
V: TRBV18
CDR3: ASSPGRGAYNEQF

size: -
V: TRBV19
CDR3: ASSISRGGYEQY

size: -
V: TRBV6-5
CDR3: ASSAGGETQY

size: -
V: TRBV5-1
CDR3: ASSASGTGGPEQY

size: -
V: TRBV4-1
CDR3: ASSRTGDNEQF

size: -
V: TRBV9
CDR3: ASSVEAGTRDNEQF

size: -
V: TRBV9
CDR3: ASSRGGSDNQPQH

size: -
V: TRBV11-1
CDR3: ASSLSGQTYEQY

size: -
V: TRBV6-5
CDR3: ASSDRGNTEAF

size: -
V: TRBV5-1
CDR3: ASSSGTGHGGELF

size: -
V: TRBV30
CDR3: AWSVPFSGPQY

size: -
V: TRBV13
CDR3: ASSRTGVAF

size: -
V: TRBV7-9
CDR3: ASSLSPDQPQH

size: -
V: TRBV2
CDR3: ASSAIGTGGVEGGYT

size: -
V: TRBV4-1
CDR3: ASSQESNYGYT

size: -
V: TRBV7-9
CDR3: ASTPQELQETQY

size: once
V: TRBV2
CDR3: ASSAGNIQY

size: -
V: TRBV19
CDR3: ASSPREWSFTEAF

size: -
V: TRBV2
CDR3: ASSEAITSGGISYEQY